This T cell receptor beta chain came from a study of blood T cells in healthy people across ages. Germline CDR1 and CDR2: DFQATT and SNEGSKA (reference sequence). Trimming removed 0 bases from V and 4 bases from J; junction bases left unmatched: 7. The CDR3 spans 16 residues. A second PCR, run for roughly 7 to 12 cycles, used a sample-barcoded 5' primer plus a J-beta primer mix. A template-switch adaptor that had 12 random nucleotides put a tag on each cDNA molecule. TCRdb itself ran the 5' RACE reads through MiXCR, one entry per CDR3 protein. The sample includes about 970,000 distinct CDR3 sequences, roughly 47% seen only once; the top ten take 20% to 25%.

Sequencing input: blood. This rearrangement joins TRBV20-1 to TRBJ2-1; 9 nucleotides agree with TRBD2. This clonotype was obtained from a woman aged 55-70 years in good health. CDR3 residues: CSARDHAGGGYNEQFF. CDR3 nucleotide sequence: TGCAGTGCTAGAGATCACGCGGGAGGGGGGTACAATGAGCAGTTCTTC.